This T cell receptor (beta chain) was profiled in a study of T-cell reconstitution after alpha-beta-depleted transplantation in children. The V end was cut by 4 bases, the J end by 6 bases, with 18 bases between. CDR1 MGHRA and CDR2 YSYEKL come from the germline V gene. The CDR3 has 16 residues. Unique molecular identifiers were incorporated when the TCRbeta library was constructed. MiXCR, applied by TCRdb to the PCR reads, yields one record per CDR3 protein. The repertoire includes a few hundred thousand distinct CDR3 sequences, 9.5% to 13% of them detected once, and over 4.5% sits in the top ten. The genes are TRBV4-1 and TRBJ2-2; tentatively, D is TRBD1 or TRBD2 (6 bases each). The source was PBMCs from the stem cell graft donor, collected from the stem cell graft. The source is a human donor who donated a stem cell graft to a child with acute myeloid leukemia. DNA of the CDR3: TGCGCCAGCAGCCGTGTAAGGGGGGCGAGGGCCGGGGAGCTGTTTTTT. Translating gives CASSRVRGARAGELFF.